These T cell receptor beta chains were read from a single sample in a study of cytomegalovirus exposure and HLA in healthy donors. The method was immunoSEQ multiplex PCR; TCRdb's version includes in-frame clones alone and lacks a portion of them. The table shows 300,000 to 450,000 clones, with roughly 88% occurring only once. Sequencing was carried out using PBMCs. These receptors all stem from a woman aged 18-29 years in good health and CMV-seronegative. Each CDR3 is given without its conserved first and last residue. Each record gives: V gene, J gene, D gene, CDR3 protein. A D gene is named only where the DNA matches it firmly.

TRBV2	TRBJ1-5	NA	ASSPGKNQPQH
TRBV14	TRBJ2-3	NA	ASSQLQGRAITDTQY
TRBV10-2	TRBJ1-1	TRBD1	ASGDSEAF
TRBV6-1	TRBJ2-7	NA	ASSEGTSMYEQY
TRBV2	TRBJ1-6	NA	ASRRTASYNSPLH
TRBV2	TRBJ2-5	NA	ASRGASETQY
TRBV30	TRBJ2-1	NA	AWSVPFRGGYNEQF
TRBV7-8	TRBJ2-3	TRBD2	ASSPAGVAGASSTDTQY
TRBV13	TRBJ2-5	NA	ASSVRLDQETQY
TRBV4-2	TRBJ2-7	NA	ASSPSQVMYLYEQY
TRBV11-2	TRBJ2-2	TRBD2	ASSPNGLETGELF
TRBV9	TRBJ2-7	NA	ASSVGPGLTYEQY
TRBV5-1	TRBJ1-1	NA	ASRDGGTEAF
TRBV19	TRBJ1-1	NA	ASSILQTNTEAF
TRBV6-4	TRBJ2-1	NA	ASSRDTEREQF
TRBV28	TRBJ2-1	TRBD2	ASSLSQAGGKNEQF
TRBV4-1	TRBJ1-1	TRBD1	ASSPGTGGARNTEAF
TRBV20-1	TRBJ2-1	NA	SARRENEQF
TRBV7-9	TRBJ1-6	NA	ASKSSYNSPLH
TRBV5-6	TRBJ1-1	TRBD1	ASSFSQGAFEAF
TRBV6-5	TRBJ2-3	NA	ASSSSLLEGSQY
TRBV9	TRBJ2-1	TRBD2	ASSVSWGSGGEQF
TRBV12-5	TRBJ2-3	TRBD1	ASGLVGDRRRIDTQY